Following are 29 T cell receptor beta chains from one sample sequenced in a study of metastatic and nonmetastatic thyroid tumors. TCRdb redid the clone calls on the PCR reads using MiXCR. The table includes tens of thousands of clones, approximately 24% detected once. No treatment had been given to any patient before thyroid surgery. Sequenced material: blood. The receptor set was obtained from a male donor with papillary thyroid cancer or a benign thyroid nodule (not recorded which). Some clones in this sample may be carry-over from other donors' samples.

This clone has a count of ten or more. This sequence joins TRBV6-1 and TRBJ2-3; the D is unclear. Germline V gene data show CDR1 as MNHNS and CDR2 as SASEGT. V was clipped by 8 bases and J by 3 bases, with 9 bases between them. This CDR3 contains 12 residues. CDR3 amino acids: CASLDVTDTQYF. DNA of the CDR3: TGTGCCAGCTTAGACGTTACAGATACGCAGTATTTT.

The chain uses TRBV19 and TRBJ1-5, with D perhaps TRBD1 (6 bases). The CDR3 runs 12 residues. Germline V gene lookup returns CDR1 LNHDA and CDR2 SQIVND (reference sequence). V was clipped by 6 bases and J by 5 bases, with 8 bases between them. The CDR3 sequence: CASRAGDQPQHF. The CDR3 DNA reads as TGTGCCAGTAGGGCAGGGGATCAGCCCCAGCATTTT.

This clone was recorded at least ten times. The J gene is TRBJ2-1, the V gene TRBV11-2, with TRBD2 matching over 9 bases. Germline-derived CDR1 and CDR2 are SGHAT and FQNNGV. With 6 bases clipped from V and 6 bases from J, the junction kept 12 bases outside the gene matches. The length of the CDR3 is 16 residues. The DNA of the CDR3 is TGTGCCAGCAGAAACTCCGGGACTAGCCATGTCAATGAGCAGTTCTTC. It yields the protein CASRNSGTSHVNEQFF.

The table lists this clone with many counts. The CDR3 coding sequence is TGTGCCAGCACCGGGACAGTGGGCTACAATGAGCAGTTCTTC. Its translation is CASTGTVGYNEQFF. The rearrangement uses TRBV11-2 and TRBJ2-1, with TRBD1 matching over 7 bases. The V segment lost 7 bases and the J segment 3 bases; nucleotides outside the gene matches: 6. In germline, CDR1 is SGHAT, CDR2 FQNNGV. The CDR3 contains 14 residues.

This clone appeared a few times. The rearrangement links TRBV12-3 or TRBV12-4 to TRBJ2-7, with 8 bases fitting TRBD2. V gave up 2 bases and J gave up 4 bases; unmatched junction bases: 7. There are 15 residues in the CDR3. The CDR3 coding sequence is TGTGCCAGCAGTTTAAGTGCAGCGGGAGTGTACGAGCAGTACTTC. It specifies CASSLSAAGVYEQYF.

This clone was seen ten or more times. The gene calls are TRBV7-8 and TRBJ1-5; TRBD1 agrees at 10 bases. With V trimmed by 10 bases and J by 6 bases, 9 bases remained unmatched. The CDR3 extends over 14 amino acids. Germline CDR1 is SGHVS and CDR2 is FQNEAQ. CDR3 sequence (DNA): TGTGCCACCGAGGGACAGGGGAAGAGTCAGCCCCAGCATTTT. This translates into CATEGQGKSQPQHF.

Points on this clone: At one end, the junction sequence differs from germline, possibly due to a read error. This chain joins TRBV19 and TRBJ2-2; 11 bases fit TRBD2. CDR1 LNHDA and CDR2 SQIVND come from the germline V gene (reference sequence). This CDR3 comprises 21 residues. This chain's CDR3 is CASSIDRPSGRPYVGTVELFF. DNA for the CDR3: TGTGCCAGTAGTATAGACCGCCCTAGCGGGAGGCCCTACGTTGGTACCGTGGAGCTGTTTTTT.

The chain uses TRBV30 and TRBJ1-4; D possibly corresponds to TRBD1 (5 bases). CDR1 GTSNPN and CDR2 SVGIG come from the germline V gene (reference sequence). The CDR3 totals 15 residues. Trimming stripped 4 bases from V and 2 bases from J, with 14 bases between. CDR3 DNA sequence: TGTGCCTGGAATACCCGGGACTACACTAATGAAAAACTGTTTTTT. This codes for CAWNTRDYTNEKLFF.

The chain recombines TRBV7-8 with TRBJ2-7; D assignment may be TRBD1 or TRBD2 (6 bases each). Germline V gives CDR1 SGHVS, CDR2 FQNEAQ. The CDR3 is 15 residues long. V lost 2 bases and J 0 bases, leaving 11 bases between the germline ends. The CDR3 sequence is CASSLRGESSYEQYF. The CDR3 coding sequence is TGTGCCAGCAGCTTAAGGGGGGAAAGCTCCTACGAGCAGTACTTC.

A few counts support this clone. The chain joins TRBV24-1 to TRBJ1-2; D may be TRBD1 (6 bases). Trimming pared 3 bases from V and 8 bases from J, leaving 9 bases between. Germline V lookup: CDR1 KGHDR, CDR2 SFDVKD. This CDR3 has 12 amino acids. The CDR3 loop reads CATSDQTGGYTF. In DNA form, the CDR3 reads TGTGCCACCAGTGATCAAACAGGGGGCTACACCTTC.

This clone showed up just a few times. The CDR3 DNA reads TGTGCCAGCAGTTTGGGCGGTCCCTACGAGCAGTACTTC. It specifies CASSLGGPYEQYF. The chain is built from TRBV28 and TRBJ2-7; no clear D gene. The germline V gene has CDR1 MDHEN and CDR2 SYDVKM. Deletions cut 3 bases from V and 2 bases from J, with 8 bases between. The length of the CDR3 is 13 residues.

This chain joins TRBV20-1 and TRBJ2-2; D gene ambiguous. The CDR3 is made up of 13 amino acids. Germline V gene lookup returns CDR1 DFQATT and CDR2 SNEGSKA (reference sequence). V was pared by 0 bases and J by 0 bases, with 2 bases between. The chain's CDR3 is CSARDTNTGELFF. CDR3 coding DNA: TGCAGTGCTAGAGACACGAACACCGGGGAGCTGTTTTTT.

This chain uses TRBV3-1 with TRBJ2-7; D tentatively reads TRBD1 or TRBD2 (5 bases each). The J call may be in error: the DNA end matches TRBJ2-5 better. Germline-derived CDR1 and CDR2 are LGHDT and YNNKEL (reference sequence). There are 13 residues in the CDR3. The CDR3 nucleotides are TGTGCCAGCAGCCAGGGGGATGGTTGGACCCAGTACTTC. Translating it yields CASSQGDGWTQYF.

This clone was recorded many times. This chain's CDR3 is CATSDRGREAFF. In nucleotides, the CDR3 is TGTGCCACCAGTGATCGAGGACGGGAAGCTTTCTTT. This rearrangement joins TRBV24-1 to TRBJ1-1; D is unclear. Germline values: CDR1 KGHDR, CDR2 SFDVKD. This CDR3 has 12 residues. V was pared by 3 bases and J by 8 bases, with 9 bases between.

This clone was counted only a few times. The CDR3 region is CASTPGQPSYEQYF. The CDR3 DNA reads TGTGCCAGCACCCCGGGACAGCCCTCCTACGAGCAGTACTTC. The chain uses TRBV2 and TRBJ2-7; TRBD1 matches at 7 bases. The V segment lost 7 bases and the J segment 0 bases; nucleotides outside the gene matches: 6. This CDR3 is built from 14 residues. The germline V gene has CDR1 SNHLY and CDR2 FYNNEI.

DNA for the CDR3: TGTGCCAGCTCACCAAAAGCAGGGTATGGCTACACCTTC. Encoded protein: CASSPKAGYGYTF. V usage is TRBV18 and J usage is TRBJ1-2, with D perhaps matching TRBD1 (5 bases). Trimming pared 2 bases from V and 5 bases from J, leaving 9 bases between. The CDR3 runs 13 residues. Germline V lookup: CDR1 KGHSH, CDR2 LQKENI. The complete variable domain, with remaining parts taken from reference TRBV18 and TRBJ1-2, reads NAGVMQNPRHLVRRRGQEARLRCSPMKGHSHVYWYRQLPEEGLKFMVYLQKENIIDESGMPKERFSAEFPKEGPSILRIQQVVRGDSAAYFCASSPKAGYGYTFGSGTRLTVV.

The chain couples TRBV5-8 to TRBJ2-7; D is possibly TRBD1 (6 bases). Germline V lookup: CDR1 SGHTS, CDR2 YDEGEE. V dropped 2 bases and J dropped 3 bases, with 15 bases sitting between them. The CDR3 is 15 residues long. DNA of the CDR3: TGTGCCAGCAGCTTCTCTCGCGGACAGCTCTACGAGCAGTACTTC. Protein product: CASSFSRGQLYEQYF.

This clone occurred many times. The same CDR3 arises from other DNA sequences in this sample as well. The V gene is TRBV30, the J gene TRBJ2-3; D might be TRBD2 (5 bases). Germline assignment: CDR1 GTSNPN and CDR2 SVGIG (reference sequence). Trimming shortened V by 2 bases and J by 0 bases, and 9 bases separated the two germline ends. There are 14 residues in the CDR3. As DNA, the CDR3 is TGTGCCTGGAGTCCCGGGGTAAGCACAGATACGCAGTATTTT. Translated, it gives CAWSPGVSTDTQYF.

This clone has ten or more counts. V and J are TRBV19 and TRBJ1-1; no definite D call. The ends were cut back, 9 bases at V and 1 base at J, with 12 bases in the middle. CDR1 and CDR2 from the germline V gene are LNHDA and SQIVND (reference sequence). The CDR3 sequence is 13 residues long. CDR3 amino acids: CASHKVGNTEAFF. In DNA form, the CDR3 reads TGTGCCAGCCATAAGGTGGGGAACACTGAAGCTTTCTTT.

This clone was seen repeatedly, ten times or more. The chain recombines TRBV6-1 with TRBJ1-2, with TRBD1 matching 8 bases. Germline V gene lookup returns CDR1 MNHNS and CDR2 SASEGT. Unmatched junction bases numbered 10, after V lost 6 bases and J lost 4 bases. The CDR3 loop spans 15 amino acids. CDR3 in amino acids: CASSSGQGGSYGYTF. CDR3 nucleotides: TGTGCCAGCAGCTCCGGACAGGGAGGAAGCTATGGCTACACCTTC.

This clone came up many times. DNA of the CDR3: TGTGCCAGCAGCTTTGAAGGGCCGGGAGACGAGCAGTACTTC. Amino acid sequence: CASSFEGPGDEQYF. The J gene is TRBJ2-7, the V gene TRBV7-3, with D perhaps matching TRBD2 (6 bases). Germline V lookup: CDR1 SGHTA, CDR2 FQGTGA. V gave up 3 bases and J gave up 5 bases, with 14 bases separating them. The CDR3 has 14 amino acids.

This clone was counted a few times. Compared with germline, one end of the junction differs, possibly owing to a read error. This chain joins TRBV19 and TRBJ2-6; D may be TRBD2 (6 bases). Per germline, CDR1 LNHDA and CDR2 SQIVND (reference sequence). The CDR3 is 15 amino acids. The CDR3 loop is CASSILGTVANVLTF. The CDR3, as DNA: TGTGCCAGTAGTATATTGGGGACTGTGGCCAACGTCCTTACTTTC.

V gene TRBV28 combines with J gene TRBJ2-7; TRBD2 matches at 11 bases. With 5 bases clipped from V and 2 bases from J, the junction kept 11 bases outside the gene matches. The CDR3 has 17 residues. The germline CDR1 and CDR2 sequences are MDHEN and SYDVKM. In DNA, the CDR3 is TGTGCCAGCAGTCCCCCAGACGATAGCGGGAGGGCCTACGAGCAGTACTTC. This codes for CASSPPDDSGRAYEQYF.

This clone appeared a few times. One end of the junction varies from germline; a read error may be responsible. The chain couples TRBV19 to TRBJ1-6; D gene uncertain. CDR3 length: 13 amino acids. The germline V gene has CDR1 LNHDA and CDR2 SQIVND (reference sequence). This CDR3 is CTSSRSGSSPLHF. In nucleotides, the CDR3 is TGTACCAGTAGCCGGTCGGGGTCCTCACCCCTCCACTTT.

This clone was picked up many times. The chain employs TRBV5-1 and TRBJ1-4, with a possible D match to TRBD1 (5 bases). V gave up 3 bases and J gave up 3 bases, with 12 bases separating them. Germline CDR1 reads SGHRS; CDR2 reads YFSETQ. The CDR3 spans 15 residues. The CDR3 coding sequence is TGCGCCAGCAGCTCGGGGCCGGCGGCTAATGAAAAACTGTTTTTT. Its protein is CASSSGPAANEKLFF.

J is TRBJ2-7 and V is TRBV19, with D tentatively TRBD2 (5 bases). CDR1 and CDR2 from the germline V gene are LNHDA and SQIVND (reference sequence). The CDR3 contains 14 residues. V lost 4 bases to trimming and J lost 5 bases, with 15 bases between them. CDR3 bases: TGTGCCAGTAGTAAGGACCCTAGCTCGAACGAGCAGTACTTC. It yields the protein CASSKDPSSNEQYF.

This clone was picked up many times. The V and J genes are TRBV10-3 and TRBJ2-7; TRBD1 matches 11 bases. The length of the CDR3 is 13 residues. Germline CDR1 ENHRY, CDR2 SYGVKD. Unmatched junction bases numbered 3, after V lost 7 bases and J lost 4 bases. The CDR3 protein is CAIIGDRGYEQYF. CDR3 DNA: TGTGCCATCATAGGGGACAGGGGGTACGAGCAGTACTTC.

This chain connects TRBV15 to TRBJ2-1; 9 positions match TRBD2. V lost 0 bases to trimming and J lost 7 bases; unmatched junction nucleotides: 10. Per the germline V gene, CDR1 is LNHNV and CDR2 is YYDKDF (reference sequence). The CDR3 sequence is 17 residues long. The CDR3 DNA is TGTGCCACCAGCAGAGATGGCCTAGCGGGGAGTTATAATGAGCAGTTCTTC. It specifies CATSRDGLAGSYNEQFF.

Ten or more counts support this clone. The chain combines TRBV19 with TRBJ2-5, with 9 bases fitting TRBD1. V shed 5 bases, J shed 2 bases, and the junction held 3 bases outside the gene matches. Germline-derived CDR1 and CDR2 are LNHDA and SQIVND (reference sequence). The length of the CDR3 is 14 residues. The CDR3 is CASSQDRGQETQYF. Written as DNA, the CDR3 is TGTGCCAGTAGTCAAGACAGGGGGCAAGAGACCCAGTACTTC. The complete variable domain, with remaining parts taken from reference TRBV19 and TRBJ2-5, reads DGGITQSPKYLFRKEGQNVTLSCEQNLNHDAMYWYRQDPGQGLRLIYYSQIVNDFQKGDIAEGYSVSREKKESFPLTVTSAQKNPTAFYLCASSQDRGQETQYFGPGTRLLVL.